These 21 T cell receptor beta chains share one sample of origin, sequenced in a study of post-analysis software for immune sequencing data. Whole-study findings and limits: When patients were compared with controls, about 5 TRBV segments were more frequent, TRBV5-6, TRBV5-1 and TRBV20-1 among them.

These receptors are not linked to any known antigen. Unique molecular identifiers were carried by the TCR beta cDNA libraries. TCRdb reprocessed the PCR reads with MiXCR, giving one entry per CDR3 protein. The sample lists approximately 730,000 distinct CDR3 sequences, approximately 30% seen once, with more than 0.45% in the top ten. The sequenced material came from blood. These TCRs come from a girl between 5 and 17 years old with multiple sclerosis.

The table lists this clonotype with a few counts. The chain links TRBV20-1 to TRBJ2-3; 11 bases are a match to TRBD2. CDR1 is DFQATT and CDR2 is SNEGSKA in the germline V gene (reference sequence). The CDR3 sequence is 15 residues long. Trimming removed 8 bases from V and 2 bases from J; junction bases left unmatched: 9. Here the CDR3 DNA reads TGCAGTTGCCTAAGACTAGCGGGACCCACAGATACGCAGTATTTT. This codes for CSCLRLAGPTDTQYF.

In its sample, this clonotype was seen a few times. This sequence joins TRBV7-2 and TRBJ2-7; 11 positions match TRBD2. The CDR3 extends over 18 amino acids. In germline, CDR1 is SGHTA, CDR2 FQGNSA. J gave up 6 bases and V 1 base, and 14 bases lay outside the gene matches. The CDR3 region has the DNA TGTGCCAGCAGCTTAGTTAGCCTAGCGGGAGGCTCGGTGGGCGAGCAGTACTTC. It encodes CASSLVSLAGGSVGEQYF.

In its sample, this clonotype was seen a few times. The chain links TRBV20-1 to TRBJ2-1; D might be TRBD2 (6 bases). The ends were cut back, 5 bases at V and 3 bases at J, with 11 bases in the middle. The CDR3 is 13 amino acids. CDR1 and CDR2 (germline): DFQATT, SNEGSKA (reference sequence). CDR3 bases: TGCAGTGCTTGTAGCGGACTCTACAATGAGCAGTTCTTC. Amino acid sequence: CSACSGLYNEQFF.

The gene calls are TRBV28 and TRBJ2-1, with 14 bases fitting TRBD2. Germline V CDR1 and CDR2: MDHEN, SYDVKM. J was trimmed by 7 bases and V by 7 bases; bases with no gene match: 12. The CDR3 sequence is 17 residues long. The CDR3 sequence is CASMNPGLAGVSNEQFF. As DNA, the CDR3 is TGTGCCAGCATGAACCCGGGACTAGCGGGAGTTAGTAATGAGCAGTTCTTC.

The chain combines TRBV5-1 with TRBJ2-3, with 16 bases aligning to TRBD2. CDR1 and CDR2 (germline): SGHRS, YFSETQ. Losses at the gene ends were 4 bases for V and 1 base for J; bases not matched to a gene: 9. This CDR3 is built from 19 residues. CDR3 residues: CASSPEGLAGGHGTDTQYF. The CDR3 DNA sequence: TGCGCCAGCAGCCCGGAGGGACTAGCGGGGGGGCACGGCACAGATACGCAGTATTTT.

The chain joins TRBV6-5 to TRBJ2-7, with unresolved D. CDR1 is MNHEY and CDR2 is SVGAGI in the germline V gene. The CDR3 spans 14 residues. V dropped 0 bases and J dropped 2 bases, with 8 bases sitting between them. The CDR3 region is CASSYSSRTYEQYF. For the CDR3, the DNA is TGTGCCAGCAGTTACTCGAGTCGGACCTACGAGCAGTACTTC.

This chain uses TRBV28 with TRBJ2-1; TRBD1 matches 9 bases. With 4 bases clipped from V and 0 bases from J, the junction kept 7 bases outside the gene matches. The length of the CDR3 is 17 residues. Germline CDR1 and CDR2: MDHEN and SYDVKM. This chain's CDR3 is CASSYRDRENSYNEQFF. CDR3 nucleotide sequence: TGTGCCAGCAGTTACCGGGACAGGGAGAACTCCTACAATGAGCAGTTCTTC.

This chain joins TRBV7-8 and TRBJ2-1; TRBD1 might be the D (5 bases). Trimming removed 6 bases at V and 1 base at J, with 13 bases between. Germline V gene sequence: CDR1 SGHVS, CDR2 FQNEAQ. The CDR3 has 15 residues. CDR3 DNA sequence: TGTGCCAGCAGTTATCGGACATATTCCTACAATGAGCAGTTCTTC. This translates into CASSYRTYSYNEQFF.

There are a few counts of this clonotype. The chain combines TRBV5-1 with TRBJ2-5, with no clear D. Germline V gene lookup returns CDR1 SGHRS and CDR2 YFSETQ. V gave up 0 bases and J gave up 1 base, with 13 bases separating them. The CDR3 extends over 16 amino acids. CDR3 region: CASSLADRAGQETQYF. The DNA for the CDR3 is TGCGCCAGCAGCTTGGCCGACCGGGCAGGCCAAGAGACCCAGTACTTC.

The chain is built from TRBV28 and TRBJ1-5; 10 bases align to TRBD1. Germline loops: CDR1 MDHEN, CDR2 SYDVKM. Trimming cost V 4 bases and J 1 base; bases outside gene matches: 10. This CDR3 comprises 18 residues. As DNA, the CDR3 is TGTGCCAGCAGTTACATCGACAGGGGGCTTGGCAGCAATCAGCCCCAGCATTTT. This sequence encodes CASSYIDRGLGSNQPQHF.

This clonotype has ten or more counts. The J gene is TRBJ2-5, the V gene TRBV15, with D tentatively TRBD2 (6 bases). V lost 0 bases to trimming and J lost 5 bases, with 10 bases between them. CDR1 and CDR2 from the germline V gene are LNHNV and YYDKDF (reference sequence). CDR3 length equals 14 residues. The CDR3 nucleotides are TGTGCCACCAGCAGAGATGGTCGGGAGGAGACCCAGTACTTC. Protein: CATSRDGREETQYF.

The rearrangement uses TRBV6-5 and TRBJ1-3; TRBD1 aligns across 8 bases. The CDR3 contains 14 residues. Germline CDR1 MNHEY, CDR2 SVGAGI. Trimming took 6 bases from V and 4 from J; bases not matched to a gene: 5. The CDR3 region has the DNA TGTGCCAGCAGAAGGACAGGGTCGGGAAACACCATATATTTT. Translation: CASRRTGSGNTIYF.

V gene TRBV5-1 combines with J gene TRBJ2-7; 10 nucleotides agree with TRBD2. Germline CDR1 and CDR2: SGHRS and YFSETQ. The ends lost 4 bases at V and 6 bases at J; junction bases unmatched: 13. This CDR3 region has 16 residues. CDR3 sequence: CASSPTSGSTTLEQYF. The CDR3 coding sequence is TGCGCCAGCAGCCCGACTAGCGGGTCTACCACCCTCGAGCAGTACTTC.

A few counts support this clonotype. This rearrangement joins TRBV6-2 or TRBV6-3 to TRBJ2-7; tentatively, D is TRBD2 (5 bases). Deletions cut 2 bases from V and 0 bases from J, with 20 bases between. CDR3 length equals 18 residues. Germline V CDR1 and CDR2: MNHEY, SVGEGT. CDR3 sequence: CASSYPSTWTFRSYEQYF. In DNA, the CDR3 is TGTGCCAGCAGTTACCCCTCGACTTGGACTTTCCGCTCCTACGAGCAGTACTTC.

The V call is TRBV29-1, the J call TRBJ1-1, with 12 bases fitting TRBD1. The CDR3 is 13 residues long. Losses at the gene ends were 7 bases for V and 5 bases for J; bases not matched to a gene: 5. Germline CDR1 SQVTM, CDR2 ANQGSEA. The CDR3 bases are TGCAGCGCCCGGGGACAGGGGGCGACTGAAGCTTTCTTT. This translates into CSARGQGATEAFF.

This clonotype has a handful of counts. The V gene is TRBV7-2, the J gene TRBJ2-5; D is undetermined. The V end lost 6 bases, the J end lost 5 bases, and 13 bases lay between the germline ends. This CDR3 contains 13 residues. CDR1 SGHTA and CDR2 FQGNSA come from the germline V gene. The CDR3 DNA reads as TGTGCCAGCAGACTATGGGTTTGGGAGACCCAGTACTTC. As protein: CASRLWVWETQYF.

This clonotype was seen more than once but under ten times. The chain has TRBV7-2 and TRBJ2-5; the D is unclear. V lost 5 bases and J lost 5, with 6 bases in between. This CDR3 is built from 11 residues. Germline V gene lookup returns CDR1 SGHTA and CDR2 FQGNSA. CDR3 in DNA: TGTGCCAGCAGCATTGTGGAGACCCAGTACTTC. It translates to CASSIVETQYF.

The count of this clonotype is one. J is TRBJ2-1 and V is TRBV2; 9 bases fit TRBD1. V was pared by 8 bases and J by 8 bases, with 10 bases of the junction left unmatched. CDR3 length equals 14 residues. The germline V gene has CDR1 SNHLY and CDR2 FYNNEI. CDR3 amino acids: CASCEGTGRYEQFF. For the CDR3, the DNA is TGTGCCAGCTGCGAGGGGACAGGGCGTTATGAGCAGTTCTTC.

The CDR3 DNA is TGTGCCAGCAGTTACTCGGGACTAGCGGGAGGGGACGGGCAGTTCTTC. This sequence encodes CASSYSGLAGGDGQFF. The V gene is TRBV6-5, the J gene TRBJ2-1; TRBD2 aligns across 16 bases. V was pared by 0 bases and J by 12 bases, with 5 bases of the junction left unmatched. Germline V gene lookup returns CDR1 MNHEY and CDR2 SVGAGI. This CDR3 region has 16 residues.

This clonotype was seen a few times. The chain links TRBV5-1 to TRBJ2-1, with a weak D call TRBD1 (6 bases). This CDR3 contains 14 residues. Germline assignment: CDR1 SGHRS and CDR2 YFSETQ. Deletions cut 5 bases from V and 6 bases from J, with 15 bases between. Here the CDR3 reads CASRKAGAANEQFF. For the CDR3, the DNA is TGCGCCAGCAGGAAGGCAGGGGCCGCCAATGAGCAGTTCTTC.

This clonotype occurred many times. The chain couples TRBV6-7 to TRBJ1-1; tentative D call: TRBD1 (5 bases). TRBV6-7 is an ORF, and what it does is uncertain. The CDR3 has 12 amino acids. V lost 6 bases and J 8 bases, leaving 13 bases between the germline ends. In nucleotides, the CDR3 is TGTGCCAGCAGCCCTGGCCGGACAGAAGCTTTCTTT. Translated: CASSPGRTEAFF.